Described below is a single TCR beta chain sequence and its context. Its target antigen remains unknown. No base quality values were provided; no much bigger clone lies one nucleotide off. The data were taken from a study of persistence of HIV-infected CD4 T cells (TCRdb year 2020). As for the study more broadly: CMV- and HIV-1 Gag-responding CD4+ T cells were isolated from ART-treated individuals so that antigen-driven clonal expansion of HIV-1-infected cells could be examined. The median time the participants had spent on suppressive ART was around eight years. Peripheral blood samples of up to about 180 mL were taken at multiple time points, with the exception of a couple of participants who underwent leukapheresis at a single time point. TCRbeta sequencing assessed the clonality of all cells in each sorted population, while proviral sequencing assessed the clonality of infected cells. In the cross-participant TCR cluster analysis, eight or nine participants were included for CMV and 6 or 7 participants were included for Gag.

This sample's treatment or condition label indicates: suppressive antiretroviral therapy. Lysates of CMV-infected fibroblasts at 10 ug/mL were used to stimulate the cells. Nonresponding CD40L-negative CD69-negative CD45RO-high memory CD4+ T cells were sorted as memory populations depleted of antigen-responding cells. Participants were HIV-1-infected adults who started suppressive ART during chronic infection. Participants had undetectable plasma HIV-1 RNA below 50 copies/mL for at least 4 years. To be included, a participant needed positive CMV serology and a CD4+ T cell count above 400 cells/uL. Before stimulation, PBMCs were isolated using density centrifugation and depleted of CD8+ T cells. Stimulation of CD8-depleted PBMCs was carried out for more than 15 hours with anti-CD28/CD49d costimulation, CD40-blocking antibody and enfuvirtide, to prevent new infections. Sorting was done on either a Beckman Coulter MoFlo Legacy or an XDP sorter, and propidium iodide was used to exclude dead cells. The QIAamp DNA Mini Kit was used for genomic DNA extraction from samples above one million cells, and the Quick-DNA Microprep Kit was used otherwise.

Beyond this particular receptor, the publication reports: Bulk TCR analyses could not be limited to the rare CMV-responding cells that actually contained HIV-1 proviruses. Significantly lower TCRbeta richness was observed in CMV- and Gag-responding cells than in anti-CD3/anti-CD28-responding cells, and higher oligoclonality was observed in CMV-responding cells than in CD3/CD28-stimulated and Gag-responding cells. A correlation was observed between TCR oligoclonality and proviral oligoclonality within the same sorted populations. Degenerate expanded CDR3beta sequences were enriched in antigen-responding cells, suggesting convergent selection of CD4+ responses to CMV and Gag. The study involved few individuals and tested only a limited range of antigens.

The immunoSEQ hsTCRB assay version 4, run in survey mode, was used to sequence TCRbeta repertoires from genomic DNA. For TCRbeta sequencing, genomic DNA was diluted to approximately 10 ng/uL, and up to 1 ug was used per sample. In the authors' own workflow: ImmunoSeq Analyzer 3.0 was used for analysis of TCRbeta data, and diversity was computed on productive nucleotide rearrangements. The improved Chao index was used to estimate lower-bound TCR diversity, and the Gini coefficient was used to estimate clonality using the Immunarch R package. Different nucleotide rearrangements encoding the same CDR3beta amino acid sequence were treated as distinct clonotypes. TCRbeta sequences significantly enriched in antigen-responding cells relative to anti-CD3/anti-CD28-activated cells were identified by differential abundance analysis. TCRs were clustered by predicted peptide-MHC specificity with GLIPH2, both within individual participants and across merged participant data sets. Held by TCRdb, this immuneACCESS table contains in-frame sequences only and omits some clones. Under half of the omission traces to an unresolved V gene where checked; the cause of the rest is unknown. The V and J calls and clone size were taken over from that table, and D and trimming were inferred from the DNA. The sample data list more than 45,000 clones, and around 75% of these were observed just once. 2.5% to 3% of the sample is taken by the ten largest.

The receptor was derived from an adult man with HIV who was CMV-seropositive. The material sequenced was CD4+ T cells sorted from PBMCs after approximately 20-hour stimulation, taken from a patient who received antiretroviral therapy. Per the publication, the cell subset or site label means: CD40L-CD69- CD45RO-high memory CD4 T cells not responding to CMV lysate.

The CDR3 region: CASSQDLGSTSYEQYF. DNA sequence: TGCGCCAGCAGCCAAGATTTGGGGTCTACTAGCTACGAGCAGTACTTC. The sequence joins TRBV4-3 to TRBJ2-7; TRBD2 is a weak D gene call, 5 bases matching. From the germline V gene, CDR1 is LGHNA and CDR2 is YSLEER. From its cysteine to its phenylalanine, the CDR3 spans 16 amino acids. Just the 48-base CDR3 DNA is kept, in frame starting at base 1. The V and J ends are trimmed by 0 bases and 3 bases, leaving 15 bases between them.